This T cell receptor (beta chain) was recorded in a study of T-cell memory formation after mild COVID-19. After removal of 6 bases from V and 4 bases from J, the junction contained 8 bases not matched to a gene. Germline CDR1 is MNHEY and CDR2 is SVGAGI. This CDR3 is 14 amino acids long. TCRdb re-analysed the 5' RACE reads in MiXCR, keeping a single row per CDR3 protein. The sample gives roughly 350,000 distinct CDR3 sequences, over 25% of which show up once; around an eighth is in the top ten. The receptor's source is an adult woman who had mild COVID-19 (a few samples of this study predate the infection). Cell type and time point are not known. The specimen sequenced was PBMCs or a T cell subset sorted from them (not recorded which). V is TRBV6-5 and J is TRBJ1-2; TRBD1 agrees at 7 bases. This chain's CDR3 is CASRTTGTTYGYTF. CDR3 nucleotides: TGTGCCAGCAGGACGACAGGGACGACCTATGGCTACACCTTC.